This T cell receptor (beta chain) appears in the sequencing data of a study of naive and memory T cell subsets. Findings and caveats of the study: Especially in CD8 cells, naive repertoires contained a few larger clonotypes, possibly CD45RA-re-expressing memory cells. In naive cells, over 85% of TCR sequences were seen only once.

Two oligonucleotides, mixed equimolar, formed the beta constant-region primer covering TRBC1 and TRBC2. In TCRdb, the UMI-ligation and nested PCR reads were re-called with MiXCR into one record per CDR3 protein. The sample contains 120,000 to 150,000 distinct CDR3 sequences, about 15% of which appear only once. Details on this clonotype: Its target is not known.

Sequential positive selection took CD4 T cells first, then CD8 T cells. This sequence was found in a human donor in good health. Sequences were obtained from naive CD4+ T cells from blood.

As DNA, the CDR3 is TGTGCCAGCAGTGAGTTCGGCGGGGGTTTCCAGCCCCAGCATTTT. This codes for CASSEFGGGFQPQHF. This chain joins TRBV2 and TRBJ1-5, with D possibly being TRBD1 (5 bases). Trimming took 3 bases from V and 7 from J, leaving 16 bases between them. Germline CDR1 and CDR2: SNHLY and FYNNEI. The CDR3 extends over 15 amino acids.